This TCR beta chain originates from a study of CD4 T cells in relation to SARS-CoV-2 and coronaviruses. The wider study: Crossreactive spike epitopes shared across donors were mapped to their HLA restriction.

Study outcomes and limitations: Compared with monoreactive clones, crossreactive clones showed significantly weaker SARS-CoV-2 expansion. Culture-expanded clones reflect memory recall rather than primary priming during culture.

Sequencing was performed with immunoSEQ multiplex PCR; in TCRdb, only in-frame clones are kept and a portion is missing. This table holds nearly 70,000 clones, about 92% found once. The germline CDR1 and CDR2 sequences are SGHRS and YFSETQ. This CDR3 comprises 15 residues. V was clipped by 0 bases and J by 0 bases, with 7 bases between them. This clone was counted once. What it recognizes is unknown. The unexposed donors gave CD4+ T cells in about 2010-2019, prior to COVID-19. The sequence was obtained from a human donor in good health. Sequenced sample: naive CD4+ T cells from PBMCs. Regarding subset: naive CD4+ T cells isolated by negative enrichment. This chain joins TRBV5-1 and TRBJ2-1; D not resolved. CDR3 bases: TGCGCCAGCAGCTTGGGCACAAGCTCCTACAATGAGCAGTTCTTC. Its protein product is CASSLGTSSYNEQFF.